What follows are 25 T cell receptor beta chains derived from one specimen sequenced in a study of blood T cell repertoires in COVID-19 (dated by TCRdb to between 2020 and 2021). Libraries were built with the immunoSEQ multiplex PCR assay. TCRdb carries this immuneACCESS record with in-frame sequences only. Its versions omit some clonotypes, under half of them owing to an unresolved V gene in the studies checked, with the rest unexplained. The sample table contains 60,000 to 95,000 clones; only one count was recorded for over 80% of them. The ten most abundant clones make up approximately 6.4% of the sample. Sequenced material: peripheral blood. All receptors derive from a woman in her forties or fifties with acute or convalescent COVID-19.

The J gene is TRBJ2-7, the V gene TRBV13; 10 bases agree with TRBD2. CDR1 is PRHDT, CDR2 FYEKMQ, per germline (reference sequence). The CDR3 totals 16 residues. With 5 bases clipped from V and 3 bases from J, the junction kept 10 bases outside the gene matches. Written as DNA, the CDR3 is TGTGCCAGCAGCCAGCTCTCTAGCGGGGGTCACTACGAGCAGTACTTC. Its protein is CASSQLSSGGHYEQYF.

The genes are TRBV4-1 and TRBJ2-5, with TRBD1 matching 10 bases. The CDR3 covers 15 residues. The V and J ends lost 6 bases and 5 bases, in that order; junction bases with no gene match: 9. The germline V gene encodes CDR1 MGHRA and CDR2 YSYEKL. The CDR3 nucleotides are TGCGCCAGCAGTTCCGGGACAGGGGTCGGGGAGACCCAGTACTTC. Its protein is CASSSGTGVGETQYF.

J is TRBJ2-1 and V is TRBV6-2 or TRBV6-3; 9 bases are shared with TRBD2. V trimming: 4 bases; J trimming: 4 bases; junction bases outside the gene matches: 5. CDR1 is MNHEY, CDR2 SVGEGT, per germline. This CDR3 spans 15 amino acids. The CDR3 sequence is CASSSPAGGYNEQFF. In nucleotides, the CDR3 is TGTGCCAGCAGTTCCCCAGCGGGAGGATACAATGAGCAGTTCTTC.

J is TRBJ1-1 and V is TRBV5-1; D is possibly TRBD1 (6 bases). Germline lookup yields CDR1 SGHRS and CDR2 YFSETQ. The CDR3 sequence is 14 residues long. Trimming stripped 2 bases from V and 5 bases from J, with 13 bases between. CDR3 region: CASSLLEGGTEAFF. The CDR3 DNA is TGCGCCAGCAGCTTACTTGAGGGGGGGACTGAAGCTTTCTTT. Looking up the rest from reference TRBV5-1 and TRBJ1-1 gives the full variable domain: KAGVTQTPRYLIKTRGQQVTLSCSPISGHRSVSWYQQTPGQGLQFLFEYFSETQRNKGNFPGRFSGRQFSNSRSEMNVSTLELGDSALYLCASSLLEGGTEAFFGQGTRLTVV.

The chain couples TRBV5-4 to TRBJ2-1; D possibly corresponds to TRBD2 (6 bases). The CDR3 has 15 amino acids. Trimming removed 0 bases from V and 2 bases from J, with 9 bases in between. The germline gives CDR1 SGHNT, CDR2 YYREEE (reference sequence). In nucleotides, the CDR3 is TGTGCCAGCAGCTTGGATCCGGGGGCCTACAATGAGCAGTTCTTC. This translates into CASSLDPGAYNEQFF.

The DNA of the CDR3 is TGTGCCAGCTCACCACGCATCTGGGACAGGGGGCGGAATACGCAGTATTTT. Translation gives CASSPRIWDRGRNTQYF. The J gene is TRBJ2-3, the V gene TRBV18; TRBD1 aligns across 12 bases. CDR3 size: 17 residues. V trimming: 1 base; J trimming: 7 bases; junction bases outside the gene matches: 9. Germline lookup yields CDR1 KGHSH and CDR2 LQKENI. The variable domain in full, completed from reference TRBV18 and TRBJ2-3, reads NAGVMQNPRHLVRRRGQEARLRCSPMKGHSHVYWYRQLPEEGLKFMVYLQKENIIDESGMPKERFSAEFPKEGPSILRIQQVVRGDSAAYFCASSPRIWDRGRNTQYFGPGTRLTVL.

This clone was detected only once. This chain connects TRBV18 to TRBJ1-5; D gene unclear. Germline loops: CDR1 KGHSH, CDR2 LQKENI. Deletions cut 1 base from V and 2 bases from J, with 9 bases between. This CDR3 has 15 amino acids. The CDR3 here is CASSPQGGGNQPQHF. DNA for the CDR3: TGTGCCAGCTCACCACAGGGCGGGGGCAATCAGCCCCAGCATTTT.

The chain joins TRBV19 to TRBJ1-4; 8 positions agree with TRBD1. Germline values: CDR1 LNHDA, CDR2 SQIVND (reference sequence). Trimming removed 5 bases from V and 7 bases from J; junction bases left unmatched: 9. The CDR3 contains 15 residues. The DNA for the CDR3 is TGTGCCAGTAGTGGACAACAGGGGGTTTCTGAAAAACTGTTTTTT. It yields the protein CASSGQQGVSEKLFF.

The chain carries TRBV12-3 or TRBV12-4 and TRBJ2-1; TRBD1 is a possible D gene (7 bases). The CDR3 is made up of 12 amino acids. The V end was cut by 6 bases, the J end by 10 bases, with 13 bases between. In DNA form, the CDR3 reads TGTGCCAGCAGCCAGGGGGGTGGGGAGCAGTTCTTC. This translates into CASSQGGGEQFF.

V and J are TRBV7-2 and TRBJ1-1; the D gene is possibly TRBD1 (6 bases). Germline V lookup: CDR1 SGHTA, CDR2 FQGNSA. Trimming removed 1 base at V and 7 bases at J, with 22 bases between. The CDR3 is made up of 17 amino acids. CDR3 in amino acids: CASSLDFRIAGVNEAFF. The CDR3 DNA reads as TGTGCCAGCAGCTTAGATTTTCGTATCGCAGGGGTAAATGAAGCTTTCTTT.

The chain carries TRBV18 and TRBJ1-2; D may be TRBD1 (6 bases). The CDR3 is made up of 16 amino acids. Between the trimmed V and J ends, which lost 5 bases and 5 bases, there was a span of 21 bases. Germline V CDR1 and CDR2: KGHSH, LQKENI. CDR3 nucleotides: TGTGCCAGCTCAGAAACAATCGAGACAGGATCATATGGCTACACCTTC. It translates to CASSETIETGSYGYTF.

This clone was detected ten times or more. This sequence joins TRBV11-2 and TRBJ2-7; 12 bases are a match to TRBD2. Losses at the gene ends were 2 bases for V and 0 bases for J; bases not matched to a gene: 5. Germline-derived CDR1 and CDR2 are SGHAT and FQNNGV. CDR3 size: 17 residues. The chain's CDR3 is CASSLTSGGSDSYEQYF. The DNA for the CDR3 is TGTGCCAGCAGCTTAACTAGCGGGGGGTCAGACTCCTACGAGCAGTACTTC.

The V call is TRBV18, the J call TRBJ1-2; D gene uncertain. Looked up from germline, CDR1 is KGHSH and CDR2 is LQKENI. The ends were cut back, 2 bases at V and 2 bases at J, with 6 bases in the middle. The CDR3 extends over 13 amino acids. Here the CDR3 DNA reads TGTGCCAGCTCACCAGGCACGAACTATGGCTACACCTTC. Its translation: CASSPGTNYGYTF.

V usage is TRBV28 and J usage is TRBJ1-2, with D hard to call. The germline gives CDR1 MDHEN, CDR2 SYDVKM. The CDR3 spans 12 residues. The germline V and J ends were trimmed by 7 bases and 1 base, with 7 bases remaining between them. CDR3: CASKRFNYGYTF. DNA for the CDR3: TGTGCCAGCAAGCGGTTTAACTATGGCTACACCTTC.

The rearrangement links TRBV19 to TRBJ2-1, with D perhaps TRBD1 (5 bases). V lost 5 bases, J lost 9 bases, and 17 bases lay in between. The CDR3 totals 14 residues. CDR1 LNHDA and CDR2 SQIVND come from the germline V gene (reference sequence). The CDR3 reads CASSPLTGAIEQFF. The CDR3 DNA sequence: TGTGCCAGTAGTCCACTGACTGGGGCCATTGAGCAGTTCTTC. The full variable domain, in which reference TRBV19 and TRBJ2-1 provide the parts outside the CDR3, is DGGITQSPKYLFRKEGQNVTLSCEQNLNHDAMYWYRQDPGQGLRLIYYSQIVNDFQKGDIAEGYSVSREKKESFPLTVTSAQKNPTAFYLCASSPLTGAIEQFFGPGTRLTVL.

The chain has TRBV3-1 (or the pseudogene TRBV3-2) and TRBJ2-5, with 10 nucleotides matching TRBD2. CDR1 and CDR2 (germline): LGHDT, YNNKEL (reference sequence). The CDR3 extends over 17 amino acids. V was clipped by 0 bases and J by 6 bases; unmatched bases: 10. CDR3 sequence: CASSQDGASGRRKTQYF. The CDR3 DNA is TGTGCCAGCAGCCAAGATGGGGCTAGCGGGAGACGAAAGACCCAGTACTTC.

The rearrangement joins TRBV28 to TRBJ1-3, with D perhaps matching TRBD1 (6 bases). Trimming shortened V by 8 bases and J by 3 bases, and 8 bases separated the two germline ends. Germline CDR1 MDHEN, CDR2 SYDVKM. CDR3 length: 12 amino acids. In DNA, the CDR3 is TGTGCCAGCCAGGGGCTTGGAAACACCATATATTTT. It is translated as CASQGLGNTIYF.

The chain joins TRBV5-1 to TRBJ2-7; 9 positions match TRBD1. J was trimmed by 2 bases and V by 3 bases; bases with no gene match: 3. Per the germline V gene, CDR1 is SGHRS and CDR2 is YFSETQ. This CDR3 has 14 amino acids. The CDR3 protein is CASSWGTGTYEQYF. The DNA of the CDR3 is TGCGCCAGCAGCTGGGGGACAGGGACCTACGAGCAGTACTTC.

The rearrangement links TRBV25-1 to TRBJ1-1; D is unclear. Germline loops: CDR1 MGHDK, CDR2 SYGVNS. This CDR3 contains 13 residues. V lost 5 bases to trimming and J lost 1 base, with 8 bases between them. Here the CDR3 reads CASSSHSNTEAFF. CDR3 DNA sequence: TGTGCCAGCAGTAGCCACTCGAACACTGAAGCTTTCTTT.

CDR3 DNA sequence: TGTGCCAGCAGTGCAGGGGGCGGAGGCTACACCTTC. It specifies CASSAGGGGYTF. The chain links TRBV27 to TRBJ1-2, with 8 bases that match TRBD1. This CDR3 is built from 12 residues. Germline CDR1 and CDR2: MNHEY and SMNVEV (reference sequence). The V segment lost 5 bases and the J segment 8 bases; nucleotides outside the gene matches: 4.

This chain uses TRBV2 with TRBJ2-1; D is perhaps TRBD2 (7 bases). The CDR3 is 14 amino acids. Trimming took off 2 bases at V and 10 bases at J, with 15 bases between the two ends. The germline CDR1 and CDR2 sequences are SNHLY and FYNNEI. The CDR3, as DNA: TGTGCCAGCAGTGAACTTCGGGGGGCGGGGGAGCAGTTCTTC. Encoded protein: CASSELRGAGEQFF.

The CDR3 is CASSAQGTGITDTQYF. CDR3 DNA sequence: TGTGCCAGCAGTGCCCAGGGGACAGGTATCACAGATACGCAGTATTTT. The V call is TRBV6-1, the J call TRBJ2-3; 8 bases align to TRBD1. The V gene's germline CDR1 is MNHNS and CDR2 SASEGT. V dropped 4 bases and J dropped 2; count of bases not matched to a gene: 8. The CDR3 spans 16 residues.

This chain uses TRBV2 with TRBJ1-4; 10 nucleotides align to TRBD1. CDR3 length: 13 amino acids. V shed 10 bases, J shed 8 bases, and the junction held 7 bases outside the gene matches. Germline CDR1 reads SNHLY; CDR2 reads FYNNEI. CDR3 in amino acids: CAISDRGGEKLFF. Here the CDR3 DNA reads TGTGCCATCTCGGACAGGGGGGGAGAAAAACTGTTTTTT.

This rearrangement joins TRBV5-4 to TRBJ2-3; 13 nucleotides agree with TRBD2. The length of the CDR3 is 18 residues. Germline trimming cut 2 bases from V and 0 bases from J; bases unmatched to any gene: 6. CDR1 is SGHNT and CDR2 is YYREEE in the germline V gene (reference sequence). The DNA of the CDR3 is TGTGCCAGCAGCTTTGGGGGACTAGCGGGAACAAGCACAGATACGCAGTATTTT. This gives the protein CASSFGGLAGTSTDTQYF. The entire variable domain, with the rest obtained from reference TRBV5-4 and TRBJ2-3, is as follows: ETGVTQSPTHLIKTRGQQVTLRCSSQSGHNTVSWYQQALGQGPQFIFQYYREEENGRGNFPPRFSGLQFPNYSSELNVNALELDDSALYLCASSFGGLAGTSTDTQYFGPGTRLTVL.

The chain is built from TRBV4-1 and TRBJ1-1, with 7 nucleotides matching TRBD1. Trimming took 4 bases from V and 1 from J; bases not matched to a gene: 9. Germline lookup yields CDR1 MGHRA and CDR2 YSYEKL. This CDR3 comprises 16 residues. The CDR3 bases are TGCGCCAGCAGCCCGAACTCCGGGACAGCGAACACTGAAGCTTTCTTT. The encoded protein is CASSPNSGTANTEAFF.